Below, 31 T cell receptor beta chains from the same sample are listed, as sequenced in a study of cytomegalovirus exposure and HLA in healthy donors. Vbeta (60) and Jbeta (13) primers were used in the PCR. Sequencing used immunoSEQ multiplex PCR; TCRdb keeps in-frame clones, though not all of them. Among roughly 100,000 clones listed, 75% to 90% were seen once. The material sequenced was PBMCs. These receptors all come from a man aged 35 to 55 in good health and CMV-seronegative.

This chain links TRBV4-3 with TRBJ1-4, with D perhaps TRBD1 (6 bases). The length of the CDR3 is 14 residues. Germline V gene sequence: CDR1 LGHNA, CDR2 YSLEER. V dropped 7 bases and J dropped 6 bases, with 15 bases sitting between them. CDR3 region: CASKSVDSDEKLFF. The CDR3 DNA reads as TGCGCCAGCAAGAGCGTGGACAGCGATGAAAAACTGTTTTTT.

Only one count was recorded for this clone. The chain combines TRBV7-2 with TRBJ1-5; a possible D gene is TRBD1 (5 bases). The CDR3 totals 17 residues. Trimming took 5 bases from V and 3 from J, leaving 20 bases between them. Germline V gene sequence: CDR1 SGHTA, CDR2 FQGNSA. DNA of the CDR3: TGTGCCAGCAGCCCAGATACCAGGGTTTTGTCCAATCAGCCCCAGCATTTT. This sequence encodes CASSPDTRVLSNQPQHF.

The chain couples TRBV29-1 to TRBJ2-1; 8 bases align to TRBD1. V shed 5 bases and J 6 bases; nucleotides not matched to a gene: 9. Germline CDR1 and CDR2: SQVTM and ANQGSEA. CDR3 length: 14 amino acids. CDR3: CSVSPRQGSNEQFF. The CDR3 nucleotides are TGCAGCGTTTCCCCCAGACAGGGGTCCAATGAGCAGTTCTTC.

The rearrangement joins TRBV19 to TRBJ1-6; the D is unclear. Per the germline V gene, CDR1 is LNHDA and CDR2 is SQIVND (reference sequence). The V end lost 4 bases, the J end lost 13 bases, and 17 bases lay between the germline ends. The CDR3 extends over 14 amino acids. CDR3 residues: CASSTPGSFSPLHF. For the CDR3, the DNA is TGTGCCAGTAGTACCCCCGGGTCGTTTTCCCCCCTCCACTTT.

V and J are TRBV18 and TRBJ2-2, with a weak D call TRBD1 (5 bases). Deletions cut 6 bases from V and 6 bases from J, with 20 bases between. Germline CDR1 reads KGHSH; CDR2 reads LQKENI. The CDR3 consists of 16 residues. The CDR3 bases are TGTGCCAGCTCGCCTCAGGGTCCCGAGCTCCCCGGGGAGCTGTTTTTT. Translation: CASSPQGPELPGELFF.

CDR3 loop: CASSNTGGGSPLHF. For the CDR3, the DNA is TGTGCCAGCAGCAATACAGGGGGCGGATCACCCCTCCACTTT. This chain connects TRBV7-2 to TRBJ1-6; 9 bases line up with TRBD1. The germline gives CDR1 SGHTA, CDR2 FQGNSA. This CDR3 comprises 14 residues. Germline trimming cut 5 bases from V and 10 bases from J; bases unmatched to any gene: 6.

This sequence joins TRBV5-1 and TRBJ1-2; 9 positions agree with TRBD1. The germline CDR1 and CDR2 sequences are SGHRS and YFSETQ. The CDR3 is 16 amino acids. The V gene end was trimmed by 4 bases and the J gene end by 4 bases; junction bases not matched to a gene: 11. The CDR3 protein is CASSAGTGGASYGYTF. The CDR3 DNA follows: TGCGCCAGCAGCGCCGGAACAGGGGGCGCAAGCTATGGCTACACCTTC.

The J gene is TRBJ2-3, the V gene TRBV4-3; weak D call: TRBD1 (7 bases). The CDR3 is 15 amino acids. CDR1 is LGHNA and CDR2 is YSLEER in the germline V gene. Deletions cut 3 bases from V and 4 bases from J, with 14 bases between. In DNA, the CDR3 is TGCGCCAGCAGCCATCAGACAGGGAGGTCAGATACGCAGTATTTT. Amino acids: CASSHQTGRSDTQYF.

This chain connects TRBV9 to TRBJ2-3; 10 nucleotides agree with TRBD2. There are 15 residues in the CDR3. With V trimmed by 3 bases and J by 1 base, 2 bases remained unmatched. Germline CDR1 is SGDLS and CDR2 is YYNGEE. This CDR3 is CASSGTSGGTDTQYF. The CDR3 bases are TGTGCCAGCAGCGGCACTAGCGGGGGCACAGATACGCAGTATTTT.

The chain links TRBV30 to TRBJ1-6; D uncertain. The CDR3 is made up of 12 amino acids. The germline CDR1 and CDR2 sequences are GTSNPN and SVGIG (reference sequence). V shed 2 bases and J shed 4 bases, with 3 bases lying between them. This chain's CDR3 is CAWSSYNSPLHF. Written as DNA, the CDR3 is TGTGCCTGGAGTTCGTATAATTCACCCCTCCACTTT.

Regarding this clone: The junction and the germline gene differ at one end; a read error may be behind it. V usage is TRBV6-5 and J usage is TRBJ1-2, with D uncertain. The CDR3 runs 13 residues. Germline V lookup: CDR1 MNHEY, CDR2 SVGAGI. This chain's CDR3 is CAGSYPGFYGYTF. The CDR3 nucleotides are TGTGCCGGCAGTTACCCGGGGTTCTATGGCTACACCTTC.

V gene TRBV4-3 combines with J gene TRBJ2-1; 8 positions agree with TRBD2. CDR1 is LGHNA and CDR2 is YSLEER in the germline V gene. Trimming cost V 3 bases and J 4 bases; bases outside gene matches: 5. The length of the CDR3 is 15 residues. In nucleotides, the CDR3 is TGCGCCAGCAGCCAGGGCGGGGGGAGATACAATGAGCAGTTCTTC. Translated: CASSQGGGRYNEQFF.

The chain recombines TRBV6-5 with TRBJ1-4; 8 positions match TRBD1. Germline CDR1 and CDR2: MNHEY and SVGAGI. CDR3 length: 16 residues. Trimming took 2 bases from V and 3 from J; bases not matched to a gene: 5. In nucleotides, the CDR3 is TGTGCCAGCAGTTACGGGCAGGGGGCGCCTAATGAAAAACTGTTTTTT. The encoded protein is CASSYGQGAPNEKLFF.

The chain links TRBV5-1 to TRBJ1-6; 9 bases are shared with TRBD1. The germline gives CDR1 SGHRS, CDR2 YFSETQ. The CDR3 loop spans 14 amino acids. The ends lost 4 bases at V and 8 bases at J; junction bases unmatched: 4. The CDR3 coding sequence is TGCGCCAGCAGCCCACAGGGGGCTGATTCACCCCTCCACTTT. This gives the protein CASSPQGADSPLHF.

In regard to this clone: A read error may account for a junction end that differs from germline. V usage is TRBV7-6 and J usage is TRBJ2-2; TRBD1 agrees at 7 bases. CDR3 length equals 19 residues. The germline V gene encodes CDR1 SGHVS and CDR2 FNYEAQ. The CDR3 loop reads CASSLSPDRLSPNIGELFF. The CDR3 DNA follows: TGTGCCAGCAGCTTATCCCCGGACAGGTTAAGTCCGAACATCGGGGAGCTGTTTTTT.

The chain links TRBV7-3 to TRBJ2-7; a weak D match, TRBD2 (5 bases). This CDR3 region has 11 residues. Trimming shortened V by 5 bases and J by 6 bases, and 8 bases separated the two germline ends. From germline, CDR1 is SGHTA and CDR2 FQGTGA. In DNA form, the CDR3 reads TGTGCCAGCAGCCCTGGAGGCGAGCAGTACTTC. It codes for CASSPGGEQYF.

The chain employs TRBV27 and TRBJ1-2; a weak D match, TRBD1 (6 bases). The germline CDR1 and CDR2 sequences are MNHEY and SMNVEV (reference sequence). The CDR3 is 15 amino acids. Trimming stripped 5 bases from V and 4 bases from J, with 17 bases between. The CDR3 loop reads CASSLSGGAGYGYTF. The DNA for the CDR3 is TGTGCCAGCAGTCTCAGCGGGGGGGCTGGCTATGGCTACACCTTC.

The sample holds a few counts of this clone. The chain is built from TRBV5-1 and TRBJ2-3; 10 nucleotides agree with TRBD2. CDR1 SGHRS and CDR2 YFSETQ come from the germline V gene. The CDR3 runs 20 residues. V trimming: 1 base; J trimming: 3 bases; junction bases outside the gene matches: 17. CDR3 protein: CASSLSQRGGNLARTDTQYF. Here the CDR3 DNA reads TGCGCCAGCAGCTTGTCCCAGCGGGGGGGCAATCTTGCACGAACAGATACGCAGTATTTT.

The gene calls are TRBV7-9 and TRBJ1-6, with 9 bases that match TRBD1. The CDR3 covers 15 residues. V was pared by 1 base and J by 5 bases, with 0 bases of the junction left unmatched. Germline-derived CDR1 and CDR2 are SEHNR and FQNEAQ (reference sequence). Here the CDR3 DNA reads TGTGCCAGCAGCTTAGGACAGGGGGATAATTCACCCCTCCACTTT. As protein: CASSLGQGDNSPLHF.

The chain links TRBV6-1 to TRBJ1-5; D may be TRBD1 (5 bases). V lost 8 bases and J 0 bases, leaving 14 bases between the germline ends. The CDR3 covers 15 residues. The V gene's germline CDR1 is MNHNS and CDR2 SASEGT. The CDR3 DNA follows: TGTGCCAGCTGGGGCCGGGGGGATAGCAATCAGCCCCAGCATTTT. Its protein is CASWGRGDSNQPQHF.

The rearrangement joins TRBV4-3 to TRBJ1-2; a possible D gene is TRBD1 (6 bases). Trimming stripped 1 base from V and 0 bases from J, with 6 bases between. CDR1 and CDR2 from the germline V gene are LGHNA and YSLEER. The CDR3 loop spans 14 amino acids. This CDR3 reads CASSQGTANYGYTF. CDR3 bases: TGCGCCAGCAGCCAAGGGACAGCTAACTATGGCTACACCTTC.

This sequence joins TRBV19 and TRBJ2-7; a possible D gene is TRBD1 (5 bases). This CDR3 has 14 residues. V gave up 5 bases and J gave up 0 bases, with 11 bases separating them. The germline V gene encodes CDR1 LNHDA and CDR2 SQIVND (reference sequence). In nucleotides, the CDR3 is TGTGCCAGTAGTGCCGACAGCCTCTCCTACGAGCAGTACTTC. It yields the protein CASSADSLSYEQYF.

The gene calls are TRBV6-1 and TRBJ1-1; D gene ambiguous. Trimming left V 7 bases short and J 0 bases short, with 9 bases between. The CDR3 consists of 13 residues. Germline-derived CDR1 and CDR2 are MNHNS and SASEGT. The CDR3 bases are TGTGCCAGCACCCAACATATGAACACTGAAGCTTTCTTT. It yields the protein CASTQHMNTEAFF.

The V and J genes are TRBV7-9 and TRBJ2-1; 8 positions match TRBD1. Per germline, CDR1 SEHNR and CDR2 FQNEAQ (reference sequence). J was trimmed by 5 bases and V by 2 bases; bases with no gene match: 14. The CDR3 is 18 amino acids. CDR3 loop: CASSLPPKRDRGHNEQFF. The DNA for the CDR3 is TGTGCCAGCAGCTTACCCCCCAAGCGAGACAGGGGCCACAATGAGCAGTTCTTC. Filled out from reference TRBV7-9 and TRBJ2-1, the complete variable domain reads DTGVSQNPRHKITKRGQNVTFRCDPISEHNRLYWYRQTLGQGPEFLTYFQNEAQLEKSRLLSDRFSAERPKGSFSTLEIQRTEQGDSAMYLCASSLPPKRDRGHNEQFFGPGTRLTVL.

The genes are TRBV7-2 and TRBJ1-5, with D tentatively TRBD1 (5 bases). CDR3 length equals 15 residues. From germline, CDR1 is SGHTA and CDR2 FQGNSA. V was clipped by 0 bases and J by 7 bases, with 13 bases between them. For the CDR3, the DNA is TGTGCCAGCAGCTTAGCGTCAGGGAGGAACCAGCCCCAGCATTTT. This encodes CASSLASGRNQPQHF.

V gene TRBV5-1 combines with J gene TRBJ1-2; TRBD1 matches at 7 bases. The CDR3 is 12 amino acids. In germline, CDR1 is SGHRS, CDR2 YFSETQ. The V segment lost 4 bases and the J segment 10 bases; nucleotides outside the gene matches: 7. The CDR3 nucleotides are TGCGCCAGCAGCACGGGACAGACGGACTACACCTTC. It specifies CASSTGQTDYTF. The complete variable domain, with remaining parts taken from reference TRBV5-1 and TRBJ1-2, reads KAGVTQTPRYLIKTRGQQVTLSCSPISGHRSVSWYQQTPGQGLQFLFEYFSETQRNKGNFPGRFSGRQFSNSRSEMNVSTLELGDSALYLCASSTGQTDYTFGSGTRLTVV.

The V and J genes are TRBV19 and TRBJ2-7; 8 bases are a match to TRBD1. The germline V gene has CDR1 LNHDA and CDR2 SQIVND (reference sequence). V trimming: 5 bases; J trimming: 5 bases; junction bases outside the gene matches: 11. This CDR3 spans 15 amino acids. CDR3 in amino acids: CASSPTQGARHEQYF. CDR3 coding DNA: TGTGCCAGTAGTCCAACTCAGGGGGCGCGACACGAGCAGTACTTC.

The CDR3 sequence is CASSLTGGGGYTF. In DNA form, the CDR3 reads TGTGCCAGTAGTTTAACAGGGGGCGGCGGCTACACCTTC. The chain uses TRBV19 and TRBJ1-2; 9 nucleotides match TRBD1. Germline trimming cut 5 bases from V and 8 bases from J; bases unmatched to any gene: 6. In germline, CDR1 is LNHDA, CDR2 SQIVND (reference sequence). This CDR3 is 13 amino acids long. The variable domain in full, completed from reference TRBV19 and TRBJ1-2, reads DGGITQSPKYLFRKEGQNVTLSCEQNLNHDAMYWYRQDPGQGLRLIYYSQIVNDFQKGDIAEGYSVSREKKESFPLTVTSAQKNPTAFYLCASSLTGGGGYTFGSGTRLTVV.

This clone was seen only once. The chain combines TRBV5-6 with TRBJ2-3; 12 nucleotides match TRBD2. Germline CDR1 and CDR2: SGHDT and YYEEEE. The V and J ends lost 2 bases and 4 bases, in that order; junction bases with no gene match: 5. This CDR3 comprises 16 residues. The CDR3 is CASSFSSGGAPDTQYF. For the CDR3, the DNA is TGTGCCAGCAGCTTCTCTAGCGGGGGGGCCCCAGATACGCAGTATTTT.

The rearrangement uses TRBV11-1 and TRBJ2-3, with 10 bases fitting TRBD2. Germline-derived CDR1 and CDR2 are SGHAT and FQDESV (reference sequence). The length of the CDR3 is 16 residues. V shed 2 bases and J 1 base; nucleotides not matched to a gene: 3. CDR3 residues: CASSLSGGAGTDTQYF. In nucleotides, the CDR3 is TGTGCCAGCAGCTTAAGCGGGGGGGCCGGCACAGATACGCAGTATTTT.

The genes are TRBV9 and TRBJ1-3; tentatively, D is TRBD1 (5 bases). Deletions cut 5 bases from V and 0 bases from J, with 9 bases between. Germline V CDR1 and CDR2: SGDLS, YYNGEE. The CDR3 spans 14 residues. DNA for the CDR3: TGTGCCAGCAGGCGGGGACTCTCTGGAAACACCATATATTTT. Translation gives CASRRGLSGNTIYF.